This TCR beta chain was recovered during a study of Graves' ophthalmopathy and Graves' hyperthyroidism. Study observations and caveats: Progression of ophthalmopathy was predicted by the model with roughly 70% sensitivity and just over 72% specificity.

Of note for this clonotype: The antigen is unknown.

RNA transcripts yielded amplified TCR beta CDR3 regions. Investigators did first-round RT-PCR with HTBI primers, then second-round multiplex PCR. TCRdb re-derived calls from the multiplex PCR reads in MiXCR, one entry per CDR3 protein. This sample has under 800,000 distinct CDR3 sequences; about 20% occur once, and the top ten carry 7.1%. Germline-derived CDR1 and CDR2 are LGHDT and YNNKEL (reference sequence). Losses at the gene ends were 1 base for V and 3 bases for J; bases not matched to a gene: 9. This CDR3 spans 17 amino acids. V gene TRBV3-1 combines with J gene TRBJ2-7; 10 bases are shared with TRBD2. Sequenced sample: peripheral blood. The TCR was taken from a woman between 18 and 30 years old with stable Graves' hyperthyroidism. Some clones in this sample may be carry-over from other donors' samples. The DNA of the CDR3 is TGTGCCAGCAGCCAAGTCAGAAGAACTAGCGGGGACTACGAGCAGTACTTC. Its protein product is CASSQVRRTSGDYEQYF.